A single sample gave rise to the 27 T cell receptor beta chains below, sequenced in a study of blood T cell repertoires in COVID-19. Sequencing was performed with immunoSEQ multiplex PCR; in TCRdb, only in-frame clones are kept and a portion is missing. The sample yields tens of thousands of clones, 75% to 90% seen once. Sequences were obtained from peripheral blood. All receptors derive from a woman in her sixties or seventies with COVID-19, enrolled during active disease.

The rearrangement links TRBV6-5 to TRBJ2-7; possible D gene TRBD2, 6 bases. The CDR3 extends over 15 amino acids. Germline lookup yields CDR1 MNHEY and CDR2 SVGAGI. Trimming pared 6 bases from V and 7 bases from J, leaving 22 bases between. CDR3 bases: TGTGCCAGCAGCCTGGGGGGTGGTGGACGGGAAGAGCAGTACGTC. It encodes CASSLGGGGREEQYV.

This rearrangement joins TRBV29-1 to TRBJ1-2; D is ambiguous. The germline V gene has CDR1 SQVTM and CDR2 ANQGSEA. V was pared by 1 base and J by 6 bases, with 12 bases between. This CDR3 region has 13 residues. This chain's CDR3 is CSVEGRARNGYTF. As DNA, the CDR3 is TGCAGCGTTGAAGGGCGGGCCAGGAATGGCTACACCTTC.

This sequence joins TRBV3-1 (or the pseudogene TRBV3-2) and TRBJ1-4; D is unclear. The CDR3 is 14 residues long. The ends were cut back, 4 bases at V and 8 bases at J, with 14 bases in the middle. The germline V gene has CDR1 LGHDT and CDR2 YNNKEL (reference sequence). In DNA form, the CDR3 reads TGTGCCAGCAGCCTAGCAAATTCGGGGGAAAAACTGTTTTTT. This encodes CASSLANSGEKLFF.

The chain couples TRBV2 to TRBJ2-4, with D perhaps TRBD1 (5 bases). The CDR3 has 12 amino acids. Germline V gene sequence: CDR1 SNHLY, CDR2 FYNNEI. Trimming shortened V by 3 bases and J by 8 bases, and 8 bases separated the two germline ends. The CDR3 region has the DNA TGTGCCAGCAGTGACAGGGTAGACATTCAGTACTTC. Protein product: CASSDRVDIQYF.

The rearrangement links TRBV25-1 to TRBJ1-1; 7 nucleotides match TRBD1. Germline CDR1 reads MGHDK; CDR2 reads SYGVNS. The CDR3 length is 14 residues. The V gene end was trimmed by 7 bases and the J gene end by 3 bases; junction bases not matched to a gene: 8. CDR3 in amino acids: CASITDREDTEAFF. The DNA of the CDR3 is TGTGCCAGCATTACTGACAGGGAGGACACTGAAGCTTTCTTT.

This chain connects TRBV7-8 to TRBJ1-5; D gene unclear. V was shortened by 3 bases and J by 0 bases, with 9 bases between the two germline ends. Germline V gene lookup returns CDR1 SGHVS and CDR2 FQNEAQ. This CDR3 is 15 amino acids long. This CDR3 is CASSLTLLSNQPQHF. The CDR3 nucleotides are TGTGCCAGCAGCTTGACACTTCTTAGCAATCAGCCCCAGCATTTT.

This clone appeared a few times. In DNA, the CDR3 is TGTGCCAGCAGCCCAACTACCTCCGGGACAGGGTTGGCTGGCTACACCTTC. It codes for CASSPTTSGTGLAGYTF. This chain uses TRBV7-2 with TRBJ1-2, with 9 bases aligning to TRBD1. Unmatched junction bases numbered 17, after V lost 5 bases and J lost 7 bases. This CDR3 spans 17 amino acids. Germline V gives CDR1 SGHTA, CDR2 FQGNSA.

The chain recombines TRBV12-3 or TRBV12-4 with TRBJ1-1; D is perhaps TRBD1 (5 bases). V was shortened by 6 bases and J by 4 bases, with 6 bases between the two germline ends. This CDR3 contains 11 residues. This CDR3 is CASSRATEAFF. The CDR3 DNA sequence: TGTGCCAGCAGCAGGGCCACTGAAGCTTTCTTT.

The chain employs TRBV4-2 and TRBJ2-7; TRBD1 aligns across 11 bases. Germline CDR1 and CDR2: LGHNA and YNFKEQ. V lost 3 bases and J lost 3; bases outside the gene matches: 1. The CDR3 runs to 14 residues. The CDR3 DNA reads TGTGCCAGCAGCCAGGGACAGGGGGTCTACGAGCAGTACTTC. Its translation: CASSQGQGVYEQYF.

CDR3 protein: CASSLQGQAVYEQYF. The CDR3 DNA reads as TGCGCCAGCAGCTTACAGGGCCAGGCAGTCTATGAGCAGTACTTC. The V call is TRBV5-1, the J call TRBJ2-7; TRBD1 is a possible D gene (6 bases). From germline, CDR1 is SGHRS and CDR2 YFSETQ. V was pared by 2 bases and J by 7 bases, with 19 bases between. CDR3 length equals 15 residues.

The CDR3 DNA reads TGTGCCAGCAGGCGCACAGGGGCGCAGCCCCAGCATTTT. This sequence encodes CASRRTGAQPQHF. This chain connects TRBV12-3 or TRBV12-4 to TRBJ1-5, with TRBD1 identical over 7 bases. The trim removed 6 bases at V and 7 bases at J, leaving 6 bases unmatched. The CDR3 is 13 residues long.

This clone was counted a single time. Sequence at one end of the junction differs from germline and may be a read error. The rearrangement uses TRBV19 and TRBJ1-2; D perhaps matches TRBD1 (5 bases). Germline assignment: CDR1 LNHDA and CDR2 SQIVND (reference sequence). CDR3 length: 16 residues. This CDR3 is CASSMRQGSGQMSRIF. DNA for the CDR3: TGTGCCAGTAGTATGCGGCAGGGATCGGGTCAAATGTCCAGAATATTC.

This clone appeared a single time. The chain joins TRBV4-3 to TRBJ2-3, with D possibly TRBD2 on 5 matching bases. The CDR3 contains 17 residues. CDR1 and CDR2 from the germline V gene are LGHNA and YSLEER. Trimming cost V 0 bases and J 5 bases, with 18 bases left between them. The CDR3, as DNA: TGCGCCAGCAGCCAAGACGCTAGTGGGAGCGGTGGAGATACGCAGTATTTT. Amino acids: CASSQDASGSGGDTQYF.

This clone was seen more than once but under ten times. The CDR3 nucleotides are TGCGCCAGCAGCCAAGATTGGGGACACCCGCAGTTCTTC. It specifies CASSQDWGHPQFF. V usage is TRBV4-3 and J usage is TRBJ2-1; tentatively, D is TRBD1 (6 bases). The germline CDR1 and CDR2 sequences are LGHNA and YSLEER. Trimming shortened V by 0 bases and J by 12 bases, and 12 bases separated the two germline ends. The CDR3 length is 13 residues.

The chain has TRBV7-6 and TRBJ1-1, with 7 bases that match TRBD1. V trimming: 5 bases; J trimming: 5 bases; junction bases outside the gene matches: 8. This CDR3 contains 14 residues. Germline V lookup: CDR1 SGHVS, CDR2 FNYEAQ. Here the CDR3 reads CASSRTGAVTEAFF. As DNA, the CDR3 is TGTGCCAGCAGCCGTACAGGGGCGGTTACTGAAGCTTTCTTT.

This clone appeared a single time. The chain is built from TRBV6-2 or TRBV6-3 and TRBJ1-3; a weak D match, TRBD1 (6 bases). Germline CDR1 reads MNHEY; CDR2 reads SVGEGT. Between the trimmed V and J ends, which lost 6 bases and 4 bases, there was a span of 13 bases. CDR3 length equals 14 residues. CDR3 protein: CASSRQASGNTIYF. CDR3 nucleotides: TGTGCCAGCAGCAGACAGGCGTCGGGAAACACCATATATTTT.

The V call is TRBV13, the J call TRBJ2-1; 10 nucleotides line up with TRBD1. V was clipped by 5 bases and J by 8 bases; unmatched bases: 12. Germline loops: CDR1 PRHDT, CDR2 FYEKMQ (reference sequence). CDR3 length equals 16 residues. The CDR3 DNA follows: TGTGCCAGCAGCCTCACCCCGGACAGGGGGAAGCATGAGCAGTTCTTC. This encodes CASSLTPDRGKHEQFF.

This chain joins TRBV5-4 and TRBJ1-6; tentative D call: TRBD1 (5 bases). CDR1 and CDR2 from the germline V gene are SGHNT and YYREEE (reference sequence). Trimming stripped 6 bases from V and 4 bases from J, with 11 bases between. CDR3 size: 14 residues. CDR3 DNA sequence: TGTGCCAGCACGGCAGGGTGGTATAATTCACCCCTCCACTTT. This codes for CASTAGWYNSPLHF.

The genes are TRBV5-5 and TRBJ2-1; the D is unclear. This CDR3 comprises 13 residues. V lost 4 bases and J 8 bases, leaving 13 bases between the germline ends. Germline V gene data show CDR1 as SGHKS and CDR2 as YYEKEE (reference sequence). The CDR3 DNA reads TGTGCCAGCAGCGCAGTCTCTAGGTATGAGCAGTTCTTC. Translating gives CASSAVSRYEQFF.

The chain has TRBV18 and TRBJ1-1; D perhaps matches TRBD1 (5 bases). Trimming pared 2 bases from V and 7 bases from J, leaving 11 bases between. The V gene's germline CDR1 is KGHSH and CDR2 LQKENI. The CDR3 is 13 residues long. CDR3 sequence reads: CASSPGHRNEAFF. The CDR3 region has the DNA TGTGCCAGCTCACCAGGGCACAGGAATGAAGCTTTCTTT.

This chain links TRBV6-5 with TRBJ1-2, with a weak D call TRBD1 (5 bases). The CDR3 extends over 10 amino acids. V lost 9 bases, J lost 7 bases, and 9 bases lay in between. Germline lookup yields CDR1 MNHEY and CDR2 SVGAGI. This chain's CDR3 is CASGRGGYTF. In DNA form, the CDR3 reads TGTGCCAGTGGAAGGGGTGGCTACACCTTC.

The count of this clone is one. The gene calls are TRBV9 and TRBJ1-2, with TRBD1 identical over 7 bases. Germline CDR1 and CDR2: SGDLS and YYNGEE. This CDR3 has 15 amino acids. With 4 bases clipped from V and 0 bases from J, the junction kept 6 bases outside the gene matches. CDR3 nucleotide sequence: TGTGCCAGCAGCCCCGGGACAGTCCCTAACTATGGCTACACCTTC. Translated: CASSPGTVPNYGYTF. The full variable domain, its missing parts supplied by reference TRBV9 and TRBJ1-2, is DSGVTQTPKHLITATGQRVTLRCSPRSGDLSVYWYQQSLDQGLQFLIQYYNGEERAKGNILERFSAQQFPDLHSELNLSSLELGDSALYFCASSPGTVPNYGYTFGSGTRLTVV.

This chain links TRBV12-3 or TRBV12-4 with TRBJ2-2; D call uncertain. The CDR3 is made up of 12 amino acids. Trimming cost V 6 bases and J 2 bases, with 4 bases left between them. CDR3 protein: CASRLNTGELFF. CDR3 nucleotide sequence: TGTGCCAGCAGGCTAAACACCGGGGAGCTGTTTTTT.

This chain uses TRBV7-9 with TRBJ1-1; D not resolved. The germline CDR1 and CDR2 sequences are SEHNR and FQNEAQ (reference sequence). The CDR3 contains 13 residues. CDR3 nucleotides: TGTGTCCCAGCCAGAGGAGTGAACACTGAAGCTTTCTTT. It translates to CVPARGVNTEAFF.

The rearrangement links TRBV6-5 to TRBJ1-2, with D unclear. The CDR3 extends over 15 amino acids. Germline V CDR1 and CDR2: MNHEY, SVGAGI. V lost 3 bases and J 5 bases, leaving 16 bases between the germline ends. CDR3 DNA: TGTGCCAGCAGTTATATAAGGAGAGCGGGATATGGCTACACCTTC. Amino acid sequence: CASSYIRRAGYGYTF.

This clone was observed a single time. The chain has TRBV5-4 and TRBJ1-2; 9 bases align to TRBD1. J lost 5 bases, V lost 4 bases, and 9 bases had no gene match. Germline assignment: CDR1 SGHNT and CDR2 YYREEE (reference sequence). This CDR3 comprises 15 residues. CDR3 loop: CASSLGTGTLYGYTF. For the CDR3, the DNA is TGTGCCAGCAGCCTCGGGACAGGGACCCTTTATGGCTACACCTTC.

The chain has TRBV15 and TRBJ2-1, with 7 bases that match TRBD2. The CDR3 runs to 12 residues. The V gene's germline CDR1 is LNHNV and CDR2 YYDKDF (reference sequence). The V gene end was trimmed by 11 bases and the J gene end by 4 bases; junction bases not matched to a gene: 5. This CDR3 reads CAAGEGYNEQFF. CDR3 coding DNA: TGTGCCGCGGGGGAGGGGTACAATGAGCAGTTCTTC. The variable domain in full, completed from reference TRBV15 and TRBJ2-1, reads DAMVIQNPRYQVTQFGKPVTLSCSQTLNHNVMYWYQQKSSQAPKLLFHYYDKDFNNEADTPDNFQSRRPNTSFCFLDIRSPGLGDTAMYLCAAGEGYNEQFFGPGTRLTVL.